This T cell receptor (beta chain) was recorded in a study of blood T cell repertoires in COVID-19. Across the whole study: Some COVID-19 samples were acute and others convalescent; all came from the United States, Italy and Spain. In each case, the material was cDNA or gDNA derived from T cells, B-cell-depleted T cells, or PBMCs.

How the authors handled the data: Amplified reference gene primers provided the basis for estimating nucleated cell counts. Clones were read by immunoSEQ multiplex PCR, and TCRdb kept only the in-frame ones, dropping some. D and trimming come from the DNA, and the V and J calls and clone size come from that table. The sample lists a few hundred thousand clones, approximately 83% occurring once. The TCR originated in a man older than 75 with acute or convalescent COVID-19. Sequencing input: peripheral blood.

CDR3 DNA sequence: TGTGCCAGCAGGAGCCAGGGTGTGCTTTACAATGAGCAGTTCTTC. Encoded protein: CASRSQGVLYNEQFF. V and J are TRBV2 and TRBJ2-1; maybe TRBD1 (5 bases). CDR3 size: 15 residues. CDR1 and CDR2 from the germline V gene are SNHLY and FYNNEI. V lost 6 bases and J 4 bases, leaving 16 bases between the germline ends.